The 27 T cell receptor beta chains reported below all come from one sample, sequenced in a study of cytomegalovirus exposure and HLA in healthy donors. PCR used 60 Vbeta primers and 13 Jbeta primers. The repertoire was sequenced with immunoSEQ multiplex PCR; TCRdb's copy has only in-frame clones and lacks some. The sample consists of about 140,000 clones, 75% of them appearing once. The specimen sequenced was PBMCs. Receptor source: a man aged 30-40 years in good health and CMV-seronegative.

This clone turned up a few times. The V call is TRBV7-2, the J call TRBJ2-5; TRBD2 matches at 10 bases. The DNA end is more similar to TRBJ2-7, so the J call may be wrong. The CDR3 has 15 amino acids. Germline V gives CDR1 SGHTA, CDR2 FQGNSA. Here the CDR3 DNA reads TGTGCCAGCAGCTTAGAGGCTAGCGGGGGCCACGAGCAGTACTTC. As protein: CASSLEASGGHEQYF.

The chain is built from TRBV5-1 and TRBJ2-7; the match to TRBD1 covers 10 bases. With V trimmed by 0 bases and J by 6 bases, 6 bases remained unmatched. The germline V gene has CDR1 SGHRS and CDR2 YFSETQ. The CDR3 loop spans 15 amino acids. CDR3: CASSLAGQGGAEQYF. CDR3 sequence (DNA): TGCGCCAGCAGCTTGGCCGGACAGGGGGGGGCCGAGCAGTACTTC.

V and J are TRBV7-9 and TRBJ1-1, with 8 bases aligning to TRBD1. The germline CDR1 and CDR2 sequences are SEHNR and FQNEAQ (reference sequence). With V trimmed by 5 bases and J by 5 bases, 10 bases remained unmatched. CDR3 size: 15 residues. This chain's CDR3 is CASSGGGTGWTEAFF. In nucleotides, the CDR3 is TGTGCCAGCAGCGGGGGGGGGACAGGCTGGACTGAAGCTTTCTTT. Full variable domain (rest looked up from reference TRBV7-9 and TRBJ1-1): DTGVSQNPRHKITKRGQNVTFRCDPISEHNRLYWYRQTLGQGPEFLTYFQNEAQLEKSRLLSDRFSAERPKGSFSTLEIQRTEQGDSAMYLCASSGGGTGWTEAFFGQGTRLTVV.

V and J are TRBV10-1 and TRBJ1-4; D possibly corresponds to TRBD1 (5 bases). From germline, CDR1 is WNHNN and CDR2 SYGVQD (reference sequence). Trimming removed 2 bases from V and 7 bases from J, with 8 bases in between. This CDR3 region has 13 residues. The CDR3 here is CASSEAGGEKLFF. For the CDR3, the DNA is TGCGCCAGCAGTGAGGCGGGGGGTGAAAAACTGTTTTTT.

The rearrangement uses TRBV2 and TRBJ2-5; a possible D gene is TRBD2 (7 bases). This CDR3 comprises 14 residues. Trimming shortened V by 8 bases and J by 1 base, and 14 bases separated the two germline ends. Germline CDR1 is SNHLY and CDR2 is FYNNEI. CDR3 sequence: CASFRGGGQETQYF. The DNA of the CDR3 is TGTGCCAGCTTCCGGGGAGGGGGCCAAGAGACCCAGTACTTC.

In DNA form, the CDR3 reads TGTGCCAGCAGTTTCCTCCGGGACAGGGAACATACGCAGTATTTT. Encoded protein: CASSFLRDREHTQYF. J is TRBJ2-3 and V is TRBV27; 9 positions agree with TRBD1. The CDR3 totals 15 residues. V shed 3 bases and J 7 bases; nucleotides not matched to a gene: 8. Germline CDR1 is MNHEY and CDR2 is SMNVEV (reference sequence).

The CDR3 loop reads CASSLVRGPGWNIQYF. The DNA of the CDR3 is TGTGCCAGCAGCTTAGTAAGAGGCCCAGGGTGGAACATTCAGTACTTC. The V and J genes are TRBV11-2 and TRBJ2-4; maybe TRBD1 (5 bases). This CDR3 comprises 16 residues. The germline V gene has CDR1 SGHAT and CDR2 FQNNGV. The V gene lost 1 base and the J gene lost 7 bases, with 17 bases spanning the gap.

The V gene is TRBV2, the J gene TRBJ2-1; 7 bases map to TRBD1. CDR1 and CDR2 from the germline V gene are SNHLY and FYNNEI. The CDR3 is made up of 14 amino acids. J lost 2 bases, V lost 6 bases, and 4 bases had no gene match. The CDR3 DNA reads TGTGCCAGCAGCAACAGGGGAGCCTACAATGAGCAGTTCTTC. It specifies CASSNRGAYNEQFF. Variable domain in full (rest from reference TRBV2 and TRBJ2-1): EPEVTQTPSHQVTQMGQEVILRCVPISNHLYFYWYRQILGQKVEFLVSFYNNEISEKSEIFDDQFSVERPDGSNFTLKIRSTKLEDSAMYFCASSNRGAYNEQFFGPGTRLTVL.

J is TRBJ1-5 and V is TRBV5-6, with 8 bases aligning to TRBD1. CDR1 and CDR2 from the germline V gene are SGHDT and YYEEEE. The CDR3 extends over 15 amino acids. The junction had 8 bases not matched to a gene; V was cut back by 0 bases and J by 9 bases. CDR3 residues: CASSLGQGTIMPQHF. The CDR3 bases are TGTGCCAGCAGCTTGGGACAGGGGACTATCATGCCCCAGCATTTT. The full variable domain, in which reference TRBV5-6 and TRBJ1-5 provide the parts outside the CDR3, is DAGVTQSPTHLIKTRGQQVTLRCSPKSGHDTVSWYQQALGQGPQFIFQYYEEEERQRGNFPDRFSGHQFPNYSSELNVNALLLGDSALYLCASSLGQGTIMPQHFGDGTRLSIL.

The CDR3 protein is CASIPPAGGVDTQYF. In DNA form, the CDR3 reads TGTGCCAGCATACCCCCAGCGGGGGGGGTAGATACGCAGTATTTT. The rearrangement joins TRBV7-6 to TRBJ2-3; TRBD2 matches at 10 bases. The CDR3 consists of 15 residues. The V and J ends lost 7 bases and 5 bases, in that order; junction bases with no gene match: 9. Looked up from germline, CDR1 is SGHVS and CDR2 is FNYEAQ.

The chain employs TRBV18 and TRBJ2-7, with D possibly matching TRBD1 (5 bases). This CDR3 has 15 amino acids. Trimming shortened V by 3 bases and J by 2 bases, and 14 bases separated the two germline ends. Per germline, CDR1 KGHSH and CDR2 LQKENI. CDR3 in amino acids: CASSPSSQGAYEQYF. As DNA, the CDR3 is TGTGCCAGCTCACCCTCGTCTCAGGGCGCCTACGAGCAGTACTTC.

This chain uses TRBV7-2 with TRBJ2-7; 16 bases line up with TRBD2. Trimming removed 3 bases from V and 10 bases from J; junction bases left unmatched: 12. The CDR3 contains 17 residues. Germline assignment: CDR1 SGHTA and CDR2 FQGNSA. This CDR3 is CASSFLGTSGGVSDQYF. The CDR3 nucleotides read TGTGCCAGCAGCTTCCTCGGGACTAGCGGGGGGGTGAGCGACCAGTACTTC.

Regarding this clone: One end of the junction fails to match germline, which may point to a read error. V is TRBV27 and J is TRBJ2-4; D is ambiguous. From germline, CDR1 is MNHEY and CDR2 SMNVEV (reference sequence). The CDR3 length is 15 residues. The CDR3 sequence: CASSLLPITKNSQYF. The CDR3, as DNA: TGTGCCAGCAGTTTGCTACCCATCACCAAAAACAGTCAGTACTTC.

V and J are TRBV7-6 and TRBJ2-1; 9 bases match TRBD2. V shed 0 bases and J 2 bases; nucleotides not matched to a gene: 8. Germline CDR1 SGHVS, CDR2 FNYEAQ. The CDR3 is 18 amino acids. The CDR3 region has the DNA TGTGCCAGCAGCTTAGCGCGGCTAGCGGGACCCCCCTACAATGAGCAGTTCTTC. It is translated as CASSLARLAGPPYNEQFF. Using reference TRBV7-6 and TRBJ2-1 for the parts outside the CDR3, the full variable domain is GAGVSQSPRYKVTKRGQDVALRCDPISGHVSLYWYRQALGQGPEFLTYFNYEAQQDKSGLPNDRFSAERPEGSISTLTIQRTEQRDSAMYRCASSLARLAGPPYNEQFFGPGTRLTVL.

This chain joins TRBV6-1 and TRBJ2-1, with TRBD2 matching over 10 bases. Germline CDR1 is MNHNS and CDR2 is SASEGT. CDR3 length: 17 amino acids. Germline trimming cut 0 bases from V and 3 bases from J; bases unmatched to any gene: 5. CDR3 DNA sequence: TGTGCCAGCAGTGAAGCGCCTACTAGCGGGAACTACAATGAGCAGTTCTTC. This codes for CASSEAPTSGNYNEQFF.

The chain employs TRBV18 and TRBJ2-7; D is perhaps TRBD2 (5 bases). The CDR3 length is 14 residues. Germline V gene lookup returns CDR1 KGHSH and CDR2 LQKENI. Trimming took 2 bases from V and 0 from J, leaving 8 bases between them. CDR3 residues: CASSPGSSSYEQYF. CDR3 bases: TGTGCCAGCTCACCAGGGAGCAGCTCCTACGAGCAGTACTTC.

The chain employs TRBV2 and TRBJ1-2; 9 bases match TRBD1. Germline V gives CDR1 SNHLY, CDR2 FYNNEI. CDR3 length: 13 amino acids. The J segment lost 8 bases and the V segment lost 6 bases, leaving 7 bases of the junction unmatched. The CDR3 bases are TGTGCCAGCAGGGGGGGACAGGGAGAAGGCTACACCTTC. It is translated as CASRGGQGEGYTF.

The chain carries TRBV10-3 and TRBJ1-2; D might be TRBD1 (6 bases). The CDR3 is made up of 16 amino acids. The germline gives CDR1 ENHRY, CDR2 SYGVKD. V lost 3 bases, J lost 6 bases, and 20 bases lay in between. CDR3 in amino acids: CAISDQRGAIKDGYTF. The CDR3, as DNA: TGTGCCATCAGTGACCAGCGGGGGGCGATTAAGGATGGCTACACCTTC.

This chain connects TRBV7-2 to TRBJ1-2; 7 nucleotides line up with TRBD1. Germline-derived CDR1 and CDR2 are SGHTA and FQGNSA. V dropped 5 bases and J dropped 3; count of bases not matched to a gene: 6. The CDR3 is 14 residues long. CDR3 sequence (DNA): TGTGCCAGCAGCCCCCGGACAGGAGACTATGGCTACACCTTC. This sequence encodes CASSPRTGDYGYTF.

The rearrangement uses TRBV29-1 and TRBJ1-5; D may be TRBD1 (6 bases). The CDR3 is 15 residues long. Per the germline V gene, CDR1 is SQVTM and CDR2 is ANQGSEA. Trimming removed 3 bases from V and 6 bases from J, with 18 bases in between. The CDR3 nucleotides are TGCAGCGTTGATAGGCCACAGGGTAAGAGTCAGCCCCAGCATTTT. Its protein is CSVDRPQGKSQPQHF.

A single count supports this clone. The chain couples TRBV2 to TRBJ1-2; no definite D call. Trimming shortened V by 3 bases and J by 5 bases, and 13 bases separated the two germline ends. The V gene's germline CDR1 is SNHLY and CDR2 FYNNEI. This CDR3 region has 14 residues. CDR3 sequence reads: CASSDVGRIYGYTF. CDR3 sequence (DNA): TGTGCCAGCAGTGATGTGGGGAGAATTTATGGCTACACCTTC. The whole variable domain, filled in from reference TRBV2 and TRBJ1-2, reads EPEVTQTPSHQVTQMGQEVILRCVPISNHLYFYWYRQILGQKVEFLVSFYNNEISEKSEIFDDQFSVERPDGSNFTLKIRSTKLEDSAMYFCASSDVGRIYGYTFGSGTRLTVV.

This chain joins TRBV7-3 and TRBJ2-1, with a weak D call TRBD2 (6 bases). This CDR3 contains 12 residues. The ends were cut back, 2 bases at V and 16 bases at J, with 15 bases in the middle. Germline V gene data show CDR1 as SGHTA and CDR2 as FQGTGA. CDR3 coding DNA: TGTGCCAGCAGCTTAGGGGGAGGCGGCCCCTTCTTC. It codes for CASSLGGGGPFF.

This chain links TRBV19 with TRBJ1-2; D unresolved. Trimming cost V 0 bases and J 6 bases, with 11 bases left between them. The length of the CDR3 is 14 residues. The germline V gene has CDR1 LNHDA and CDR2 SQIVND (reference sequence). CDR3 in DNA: TGTGCCAGTAGTATAGATCGGGGTATTGATGGCTACACCTTC. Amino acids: CASSIDRGIDGYTF.

CDR3 nucleotides: TGTGCCAGCACCCCGACGAGGCCTTCCTACGAGCAGTACTTC. This translates into CASTPTRPSYEQYF. The V gene is TRBV5-8, the J gene TRBJ2-7; unclear D gene. The V end lost 6 bases, the J end lost 1 base, and 14 bases lay between the germline ends. There are 14 residues in the CDR3. Germline V CDR1 and CDR2: SGHTS, YDEGEE.

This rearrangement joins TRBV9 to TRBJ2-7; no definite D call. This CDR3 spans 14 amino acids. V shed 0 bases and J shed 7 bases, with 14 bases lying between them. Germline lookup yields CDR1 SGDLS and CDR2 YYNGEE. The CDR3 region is CASSVDVSAGEQYF. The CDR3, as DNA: TGTGCCAGCAGCGTAGACGTCTCCGCCGGGGAGCAGTACTTC.

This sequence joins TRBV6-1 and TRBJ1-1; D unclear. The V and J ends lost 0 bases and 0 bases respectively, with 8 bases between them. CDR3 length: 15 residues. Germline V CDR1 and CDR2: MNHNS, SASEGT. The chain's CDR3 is CASSEARGMNTEAFF. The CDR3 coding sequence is TGTGCCAGCAGTGAAGCACGAGGGATGAACACTGAAGCTTTCTTT.

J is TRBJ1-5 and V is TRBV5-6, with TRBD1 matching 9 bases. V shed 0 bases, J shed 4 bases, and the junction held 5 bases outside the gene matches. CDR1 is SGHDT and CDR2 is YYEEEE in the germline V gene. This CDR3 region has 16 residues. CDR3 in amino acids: CASSLGTGEKNQPQHF. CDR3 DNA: TGTGCCAGCAGCTTGGGGACAGGGGAGAAAAATCAGCCCCAGCATTTT.